The 25 T cell receptor beta chains below come from one sample, sequenced in a study of Tregs in tolerant kidney transplant recipients. Profiled with immunoSEQ multiplex PCR; TCRdb holds only in-frame clones, not every one. The repertoire includes roughly 250,000 clones, roughly four fifths of them detected once, and less than 0.75% sits in the top ten. Sample: CD4+ T cells from blood. The receptors were gathered from a human donor in good health.

This chain connects TRBV6-5 to TRBJ1-2; no firm D call. The CDR3 sequence is 13 residues long. Germline CDR1 reads MNHEY; CDR2 reads SVGAGI. Trimming removed 2 bases from V and 4 bases from J, with 8 bases in between. The CDR3 DNA reads TGTGCCAGCAGTTACGGGCAGTTCTATGGCTACACCTTC. As protein: CASSYGQFYGYTF.

This clone was seen a single time. The CDR3 bases are TGTGCCAGCAGCTGGTACAGGGATAATTCACCCCTCCACTTT. Translation: CASSWYRDNSPLHF. The chain carries TRBV7-2 and TRBJ1-6, with D perhaps matching TRBD1 (6 bases). Trimming took 4 bases from V and 5 from J, leaving 9 bases between them. CDR3 length: 14 amino acids. Per germline, CDR1 SGHTA and CDR2 FQGNSA.

The genes are TRBV9 and TRBJ2-7; perhaps TRBD2 as D (6 bases). The CDR3 has 15 residues. Germline V gives CDR1 SGDLS, CDR2 YYNGEE. Trimming took off 0 bases at V and 4 bases at J, with 14 bases between the two ends. The DNA for the CDR3 is TGTGCCAGCAGCGTAGGGCCGGGACTGAATTACGAGCAGTACTTC. It encodes CASSVGPGLNYEQYF.

Of note for this clone: At the DNA level, this CDR3 is encoded by other sequences in the same sample as well. This sequence joins TRBV7-9 and TRBJ2-7; D is possibly TRBD1 (5 bases). In germline, CDR1 is SEHNR, CDR2 FQNEAQ (reference sequence). V was clipped by 3 bases and J by 1 base, with 10 bases between them. The CDR3 extends over 14 amino acids. CDR3 in amino acids: CASSFTGESYEQYF. The CDR3 nucleotides are TGTGCCAGCAGCTTCACAGGCGAGTCCTACGAGCAGTACTTC.

The chain links TRBV19 to TRBJ2-3; 7 nucleotides line up with TRBD2. In germline, CDR1 is LNHDA, CDR2 SQIVND (reference sequence). The CDR3 has 18 residues. Trimming removed 2 bases from V and 5 bases from J; junction bases left unmatched: 16. The CDR3 coding sequence is TGTGCCAGTAGTATATCTTCGGATAGCGGGCAATCTCGAGATACGCAGTATTTT. Amino acid sequence: CASSISSDSGQSRDTQYF. The full variable domain, rest sourced from reference TRBV19 and TRBJ2-3, is DGGITQSPKYLFRKEGQNVTLSCEQNLNHDAMYWYRQDPGQGLRLIYYSQIVNDFQKGDIAEGYSVSREKKESFPLTVTSAQKNPTAFYLCASSISSDSGQSRDTQYFGPGTRLTVL.

V is TRBV6-5 and J is TRBJ1-2, with D maybe TRBD1 (5 bases). The CDR3 runs 14 residues. Germline values: CDR1 MNHEY, CDR2 SVGAGI. V lost 4 bases and J lost 4, with 13 bases in between. CDR3 protein: CASSLTPGLYGYTF. The CDR3 DNA is TGTGCCAGCAGTTTAACCCCAGGGCTCTATGGCTACACCTTC.

The CDR3: CASSEAPPDTQYF. The CDR3 region has the DNA TGTGCCAGCAGTGAAGCGCCACCAGATACGCAGTATTTT. This chain connects TRBV2 to TRBJ2-3; D call uncertain. Trimming removed 0 bases from V and 4 bases from J, with 5 bases in between. Germline V lookup: CDR1 SNHLY, CDR2 FYNNEI. The CDR3 has 13 residues.

This clone has a single count. Other nucleotide sequences in the sample specify the same CDR3. The chain carries TRBV9 and TRBJ1-6; 10 positions match TRBD1. The trim removed 2 bases at V and 8 bases at J, leaving 1 base unmatched. CDR1 SGDLS and CDR2 YYNGEE come from the germline V gene. There are 14 residues in the CDR3. The CDR3 bases are TGTGCCAGCAGCGTCGGACAGGGGGATTCACCCCTCCACTTT. It translates to CASSVGQGDSPLHF.

J is TRBJ1-1 and V is TRBV4-2; possible D gene TRBD1, 6 bases. V was pared by 3 bases and J by 0 bases, with 11 bases between. Germline lookup yields CDR1 LGHNA and CDR2 YNFKEQ. The CDR3 extends over 15 amino acids. The CDR3 DNA follows: TGTGCCAGCAGCCAGGTTGGGACAATGAACACTGAAGCTTTCTTT. Translated: CASSQVGTMNTEAFF.

Notes on this clone: The same CDR3 also results from other DNA sequences found in this sample. CDR3 nucleotides: TGCGCCAGCAGCTTGGCGGGGGACACTGAAGCTTTCTTT. Its protein product is CASSLAGDTEAFF. The rearrangement links TRBV5-1 to TRBJ1-1, with TRBD1 as a possible D gene (5 bases). V lost 0 bases to trimming and J lost 3 bases, with 6 bases between them. Germline assignment: CDR1 SGHRS and CDR2 YFSETQ. This CDR3 spans 13 amino acids.

V and J are TRBV18 and TRBJ1-1, with no clear D. The CDR3 is made up of 11 amino acids. Trimming left V 5 bases short and J 7 bases short, with 8 bases between. The germline V gene has CDR1 KGHSH and CDR2 LQKENI. The CDR3 DNA reads TGTGCCAGCTCAGGGAGCGTTGAAGCTTTCTTT. This codes for CASSGSVEAFF. The entire variable domain, with the rest obtained from reference TRBV18 and TRBJ1-1, is as follows: NAGVMQNPRHLVRRRGQEARLRCSPMKGHSHVYWYRQLPEEGLKFMVYLQKENIIDESGMPKERFSAEFPKEGPSILRIQQVVRGDSAAYFCASSGSVEAFFGQGTRLTVV.

The chain couples TRBV5-1 to TRBJ2-5; D gene ambiguous. This CDR3 region has 14 residues. Germline values: CDR1 SGHRS, CDR2 YFSETQ. V was pared by 3 bases and J by 3 bases, with 12 bases between. The CDR3 DNA reads TGCGCCAGCAGCTCAAATCCCCGCAAAGAGACCCAGTACTTC. Translation: CASSSNPRKETQYF.

The rearrangement joins TRBV2 to TRBJ2-1; 8 nucleotides line up with TRBD2. J was trimmed by 0 bases and V by 4 bases; bases with no gene match: 8. Germline V gene data show CDR1 as SNHLY and CDR2 as FYNNEI. This CDR3 has 17 residues. CDR3 DNA: TGTGCCAGCAGTGCACCGGGAGGGTCTGGCTCCTACAATGAGCAGTTCTTC. Translating it yields CASSAPGGSGSYNEQFF. Variable domain in full (rest from reference TRBV2 and TRBJ2-1): EPEVTQTPSHQVTQMGQEVILRCVPISNHLYFYWYRQILGQKVEFLVSFYNNEISEKSEIFDDQFSVERPDGSNFTLKIRSTKLEDSAMYFCASSAPGGSGSYNEQFFGPGTRLTVL.

A single count supports this clone. CDR3 nucleotide sequence: TGTGCCAGCAGCTTGCGGGACCTCACTGAAGCTTTCTTT. Translating gives CASSLRDLTEAFF. The genes are TRBV5-4 and TRBJ1-1, with D perhaps matching TRBD1 (5 bases). CDR1 and CDR2 from the germline V gene are SGHNT and YYREEE (reference sequence). V lost 1 base and J lost 4, with 8 bases in between. CDR3 length: 13 residues.

This chain uses TRBV11-2 with TRBJ2-7; D not resolved. The CDR3 length is 16 residues. Germline-derived CDR1 and CDR2 are SGHAT and FQNNGV. Trimming left V 5 bases short and J 1 base short, with 18 bases between. The CDR3 reads CASSRQAVATSYEQYF. CDR3 sequence (DNA): TGTGCCAGCAGCCGTCAGGCGGTGGCGACGTCCTACGAGCAGTACTTC.

V gene TRBV7-9 combines with J gene TRBJ1-2; a weak D match, TRBD1 (6 bases). The CDR3 consists of 13 residues. Germline V lookup: CDR1 SEHNR, CDR2 FQNEAQ (reference sequence). Trimming removed 1 base from V and 6 bases from J, with 9 bases in between. The CDR3 DNA reads TGTGCCAGCAGCTTAGGTTCAGGGGATGGCTACACCTTC. Residues: CASSLGSGDGYTF.

The chain uses TRBV9 and TRBJ2-1; 12 nucleotides line up with TRBD2. Germline CDR1 is SGDLS and CDR2 is YYNGEE. The CDR3 has 18 amino acids. V was clipped by 4 bases and J by 3 bases; unmatched bases: 11. The CDR3 region is CASSRGLAGLPNYNEQFF. CDR3 nucleotide sequence: TGTGCCAGCAGCCGTGGACTAGCGGGGCTCCCCAACTACAATGAGCAGTTCTTC.

The chain carries TRBV15 and TRBJ1-4; the D gene is possibly TRBD1 (5 bases). CDR1 and CDR2 from the germline V gene are LNHNV and YYDKDF (reference sequence). Trimming shortened V by 1 base and J by 8 bases, and 14 bases separated the two germline ends. CDR3 length equals 15 residues. The CDR3 DNA follows: TGTGCCACCAGCAGAGCCAGGGTGCGGGAGGAAAAACTGTTTTTT. The encoded protein is CATSRARVREEKLFF.

This clone was found once. The V gene is TRBV27, the J gene TRBJ2-3, with 7 bases fitting TRBD2. J gave up 4 bases and V 6 bases, and 13 bases lay outside the gene matches. CDR3 length: 16 residues. The germline CDR1 and CDR2 sequences are MNHEY and SMNVEV (reference sequence). CDR3 DNA sequence: TGTGCCAGCAGCCCGAACCGAGCGGGGTTATCAGATACGCAGTATTTT. Its protein product is CASSPNRAGLSDTQYF.

The rearrangement links TRBV18 to TRBJ2-1; 7 bases are shared with TRBD1. The CDR3 runs to 16 residues. Unmatched junction bases numbered 4, after V lost 0 bases and J lost 2 bases. CDR1 is KGHSH and CDR2 is LQKENI in the germline V gene. The CDR3: CASSPPLRGPYNEQFF. Here the CDR3 DNA reads TGTGCCAGCTCACCACCACTGAGGGGGCCCTACAATGAGCAGTTCTTC.

This rearrangement joins TRBV6-6 to TRBJ2-5; the match to TRBD2 covers 11 bases. Near its end, the DNA agrees better with TRBJ2-7, so the J call may be wrong. CDR3 length equals 15 residues. Germline V gives CDR1 MNHNY, CDR2 SVGAGI (reference sequence). Written as DNA, the CDR3 is TGTGCCAGCAGTTCCACTAGCGGGGGTTCCTACGAGCAGTACTTC. It is translated as CASSSTSGGSYEQYF.

The chain combines TRBV19 with TRBJ2-7; 10 bases are a match to TRBD1. From germline, CDR1 is LNHDA and CDR2 SQIVND (reference sequence). V lost 2 bases to trimming and J lost 0 bases; unmatched junction nucleotides: 10. The CDR3 has 18 residues. The chain's CDR3 is CASSIRFAGQGSSYEQYF. The CDR3 DNA is TGTGCCAGTAGTATAAGGTTTGCGGGACAGGGGAGCTCCTACGAGCAGTACTTC.

This chain joins TRBV6-5 and TRBJ1-4; 9 bases are shared with TRBD1. After removal of 8 bases from V and 6 bases from J, the junction contained 7 bases not matched to a gene. CDR1 is MNHEY, CDR2 SVGAGI, per germline. The CDR3 totals 14 residues. The CDR3 DNA reads TGTGCCAGCCGAACAGGGGGCGCGTATGAAAAACTGTTTTTT. Translation: CASRTGGAYEKLFF.

V usage is TRBV7-2 and J usage is TRBJ1-1; TRBD1 might be the D (5 bases). Germline CDR1 and CDR2: SGHTA and FQGNSA. Trimming shortened V by 5 bases and J by 6 bases, and 16 bases separated the two germline ends. CDR3 size: 14 residues. The CDR3 DNA follows: TGTGCCAGCAGCCCCCCCTGGTGGGGGGCTGAAGCTTTCTTT. The encoded protein is CASSPPWWGAEAFF.

The V call is TRBV6-4, the J call TRBJ1-5; TRBD1 matches at 8 bases. Germline V CDR1 and CDR2: MRHNA, SNTAGT. Trimming at V came to 3 bases and at J to 0 bases, leaving 13 bases not matched to a gene. This CDR3 comprises 19 residues. This CDR3 is CASSEGAGQGDDSNQPQHF. The CDR3 nucleotides are TGTGCCAGCAGTGAAGGGGCCGGACAGGGCGATGATAGCAATCAGCCCCAGCATTTT.